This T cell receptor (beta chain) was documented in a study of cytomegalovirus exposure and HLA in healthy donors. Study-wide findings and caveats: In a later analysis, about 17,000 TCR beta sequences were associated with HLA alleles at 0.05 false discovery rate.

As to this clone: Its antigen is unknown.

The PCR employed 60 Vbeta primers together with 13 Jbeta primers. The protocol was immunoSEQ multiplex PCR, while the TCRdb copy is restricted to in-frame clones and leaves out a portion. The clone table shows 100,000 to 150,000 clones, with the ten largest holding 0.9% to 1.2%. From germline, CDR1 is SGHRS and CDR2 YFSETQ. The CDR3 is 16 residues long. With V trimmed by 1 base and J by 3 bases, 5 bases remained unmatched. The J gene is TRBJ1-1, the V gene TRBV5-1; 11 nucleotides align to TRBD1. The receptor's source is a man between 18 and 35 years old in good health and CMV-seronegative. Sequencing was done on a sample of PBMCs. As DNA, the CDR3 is TGCGCCAGCAGCTTGCGGACAGGGGGCGCGGACACTGAAGCTTTCTTT. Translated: CASSLRTGGADTEAFF.